A selection of T cell receptor beta chains follows, all from one sample in a study of cytomegalovirus exposure and HLA in healthy donors. Clones were read by immunoSEQ multiplex PCR, and TCRdb kept only the in-frame ones, dropping some. The sample has some 65,000 clones; roughly 96% are singletons. What was sequenced was PBMCs. These receptors were obtained from a man in his late teens or twenties in good health and CMV-seronegative. Each CDR3 is given with its conserved first and last residue. D genes are given only for firm matches. The size of a clone is reported for some rows only, either as once, few or many, or as a class for expanded clones.

j_call,clone_size,v_call,d_call,cdr3_nt,cdr3_aa
TRBJ2-7,NA,TRBV5-1,TRBD2,TGCGCCAGCAGCTTCGCGGGAGCCTACGAGCAGTACTTC,CASSFAGAYEQYF
TRBJ2-1,NA,TRBV7-9,TRBD2,TGTGCCAGCAGCTCCCTTAGCGGGAGGACGTACAATGAGCAGTTCTTC,CASSSLSGRTYNEQFF
TRBJ2-1,NA,TRBV5-6,TRBD1,TGTGCCAGCAGCCATACTAAAATGAGACAGGGCGGCAATGAGCAGTTCTTC,CASSHTKMRQGGNEQFF
TRBJ2-3,NA,TRBV6-4,NA,TGTGCCAGCAGGGCATCACCTTCCACAGATACGCAGTATTTT,CASRASPSTDTQYF
TRBJ2-1,once,TRBV2,TRBD1,TGTGCCAGCAGGGGGACAGGGTCCTACAATGAGCAGTTCTTC,CASRGTGSYNEQFF
TRBJ1-2,NA,TRBV10-2,NA,TGCGCCAGCAGTGAGAACCGACTGAACTATGGCTACACCTTC,CASSENRLNYGYTF
TRBJ2-3,NA,TRBV18,NA,TGTGCCAGCTCTCTAAACAGGGTCGGAGACACAGATACGCAGTATTTT,CASSLNRVGDTDTQYF
TRBJ2-7,NA,TRBV27,TRBD1,TGTGCCAGCAGACGATCGTTTGGGGGACAGTACTCCTACGAGCAGTACTTC,CASRRSFGGQYSYEQYF
TRBJ1-4,once,TRBV11-2,NA,TGTGCCAGCAGATCGAGTAAGACTAATGAAAAACTGTTTTTT,CASRSSKTNEKLFF
TRBJ1-1,NA,TRBV5-5,NA,TGTGCCAGCAGCAAGGACAGTCTGAACACTGAAGCTTTCTTT,CASSKDSLNTEAFF
TRBJ2-7,NA,TRBV14,TRBD2,TGTGCCAGCAGCCCCAGGAGGGCGGGAGGGCAAACCTACGAGCAGTACTTC,CASSPRRAGGQTYEQYF
TRBJ2-3,NA,TRBV7-9,TRBD2,TGTGCCAGCAGCTTAGTCCGGACTAGCGGGAGACCAGATACGCAGTATTTT,CASSLVRTSGRPDTQYF
TRBJ1-2,NA,TRBV25-1,NA,TGTGCCAGCACCAGGGTCGGTAGAGAATATGGCTACACCTTC,CASTRVGREYGYTF
TRBJ2-1,NA,TRBV9,NA,TGTGCCAGCAGCGAGGGGGACACGGCTTCGTCGAATGAGCAGTTCTTC,CASSEGDTASSNEQFF
TRBJ1-1,NA,TRBV7-9,NA,TGTGCCAGCACCTTTACCGGTACACAGGGAAGGAACACTGAAGCTTTCTTT,CASTFTGTQGRNTEAFF
TRBJ1-2,NA,TRBV27,NA,TGTGCCAGCAGTTTGTCTCGGTTCGGGAATGGCTACACCTTC,CASSLSRFGNGYTF
TRBJ2-7,NA,TRBV7-9,TRBD2,TGTGCCAGCAGCCTAATGCGAGCGGGAGGTAACGAGCAGTACTTC,CASSLMRAGGNEQYF
TRBJ1-1,NA,TRBV4-1,TRBD1,TGCGCCAGCAGCCAAGAGACAGGGGACACTGAAGCTTTCTTT,CASSQETGDTEAFF
TRBJ1-6,NA,TRBV19,NA,TGTGCCAGTAGTATGCGGGCCAGCTCCTATAATTCACCCCTCCACTTT,CASSMRASSYNSPLHF
TRBJ1-4,NA,TRBV6-5,NA,TGTGCCAGCAGTTACTCGAGGGCTAGGGATGAAAAACTGTTTTTT,CASSYSRARDEKLFF
TRBJ2-3,NA,TRBV7-6,NA,TGTGCCAGCAGCTTAGCAGCAGCGACTACGCAGTATTTT,CASSLAAATTQYF
TRBJ2-7,NA,TRBV2,NA,TGTGCCAGCCTTCCCGGGAACTACGAGCAGTACTTC,CASLPGNYEQYF
TRBJ1-6,NA,TRBV11-2,NA,TGTGCCAGCAGCTTAGCTGTGGGAGCACCCCTCCACTTT,CASSLAVGAPLHF
TRBJ1-2,NA,TRBV7-8,NA,TGTGCCAGCAGCTTAGGGATCGGCGGCCGTTTTGTCTATGGCTACACCTTC,CASSLGIGGRFVYGYTF
TRBJ2-1,once,TRBV6-6,NA,TGTGCCAGCAGCCTCACAGGGTTTATGAATGAGCAGTTCTTC,CASSLTGFMNEQFF
TRBJ1-2,NA,TRBV28,TRBD1,TGTGCCAGCAGTGGCTTGAACAGGGGGAACTATGGCTACACCTTC,CASSGLNRGNYGYTF
TRBJ1-1,once,TRBV5-1,TRBD1,TGCGCCAGCAGCTTACAGGGGCCGAGCACTGAAGCTTTCTTT,CASSLQGPSTEAFF
TRBJ1-1,NA,TRBV15,TRBD1,TGTGCCACCAGCAGACGCCGACAGGGGAGCACTGAAGCTTTCTTT,CATSRRRQGSTEAFF
TRBJ2-5,NA,TRBV10-3,NA,TGTGCCATCAGTGATGGGGGCCGGACGGAGACCCAGTACTTC,CAISDGGRTETQYF
TRBJ2-4,NA,TRBV7-9,TRBD1,TGTGCCAGCAGCCCGGGACAGAATATAGCCAAAAACATTCAGTACTTC,CASSPGQNIAKNIQYF
TRBJ1-6,once,TRBV2,NA,TGTGCCAGCAGTGAATTCAGGACCTATAATTCACCCCTCCACTTT,CASSEFRTYNSPLHF
TRBJ1-2,once,TRBV15,TRBD1,TGTGCCACCAGCAAAGGAAGGGGGCCGGCAGGGGCCTATGGCTACACCTTC,CATSKGRGPAGAYGYTF
TRBJ1-2,NA,TRBV7-3,NA,TGTGCCAGCAGCTTAAAGGGGGATAATGGCTACACCTTC,CASSLKGDNGYTF
TRBJ2-1,NA,TRBV29-1,TRBD1,TGCAGCGTTGAGGACAGGGGGCCATACAATGAGCAGTTCTTC,CSVEDRGPYNEQFF
TRBJ1-6,NA,TRBV28,TRBD1,TGTGCCAGCAGTTCTGACAGGGGGTTCACCTATAATTCACCCCTCCACTTT,CASSSDRGFTYNSPLHF
TRBJ2-1,NA,TRBV7-8,NA,TGTGCCAGCAGCTCCCCATATGAGCAGTTCTTC,CASSSPYEQFF
TRBJ2-3,NA,TRBV6-1,TRBD2,TGTGCCAGCAGTGAATTCCTTGCGGGAGGGTGGGACACAGATACGCAGTATTTT,CASSEFLAGGWDTDTQYF
TRBJ2-7,NA,TRBV11-3,TRBD2,TGTGCCAGCAGACGAACGGGGGGGTCTAGCGAGACCTACGAGCAGTACTTC,CASRRTGGSSETYEQYF
TRBJ1-5,NA,TRBV19,NA,TGTGCCAGTAGTACGACGGGTTTTAATAAGCCCCAGCATTTT,CASSTTGFNKPQHF
TRBJ2-5,NA,TRBV29-1,TRBD1,TGCAGCGTACCCGGGACAGGGTGGGAGACCCAGTACTTC,CSVPGTGWETQYF
TRBJ2-2,once,TRBV7-2,TRBD1,TGTGCCAGCAGGGGACAGGTCCCGGGCGGGGAGCTGTTTTTT,CASRGQVPGGELFF
TRBJ2-1,NA,TRBV10-3,TRBD1,TGTGCCATCAGTGAGGAGACAGGGGGGAAACGTGAGCAGTTCTTC,CAISEETGGKREQFF
TRBJ2-2,NA,TRBV2,NA,TGTGCCAGCAGTCCTCGGGTGTCGAACACCGGGGAGCTGTTTTTT,CASSPRVSNTGELFF
TRBJ2-1,NA,TRBV19,TRBD2,TGTGCCAGTAGTACCCGTAGACTAGCGGGCCTGGGAAATGAGCAGTTCTTC,CASSTRRLAGLGNEQFF
TRBJ1-2,NA,TRBV5-5,TRBD1,TGTGCCAGCAGCTTGGGGGACAGCTATGGCTACACCTTC,CASSLGDSYGYTF
TRBJ1-1,NA,TRBV6-5,NA,TGTGCCAGCACTCCTTTTGGGACACAGAACACTGAAGCTTTCTTT,CASTPFGTQNTEAFF
TRBJ2-7,NA,TRBV10-3,TRBD1,TGTGCCATCAGTGATCCCGGGACAGGGGATTACGAGCAGTACTTC,CAISDPGTGDYEQYF
TRBJ1-6,NA,TRBV7-2,TRBD1,TGTGCCAGCAGCCCACGGACAGGCGATTCACCCCTCCACTTT,CASSPRTGDSPLHF